This T cell receptor (beta chain) was profiled in a study of OX40 agonist ivuxolimab in advanced cancers. Study information: Patients were infused with ivuxolimab every 2 weeks at 0.01 to 10 mg/kg.

Assay: immunoSEQ multiplex PCR; the TCRdb copy retains only in-frame clones and omits some. The sample shows more than 55,000 clones, 82% of them seen only once. For this clone: The antigen is not known.

General observations from the study: The antigen specificity of the peripheral T cells (those that were expanded) was not determined.

The V end was cut by 1 base, the J end by 1 base, with 9 bases between. Germline V gene lookup returns CDR1 SGHTA and CDR2 FQGNSA. The CDR3 has 15 amino acids. The sequence was collected from an adult with an advanced solid tumor such as melanoma, head and neck, liver or kidney cancer. The sample was CD4+ or CD8+ T cells sorted from blood, taken in a trial of the OX40 agonist ivuxolimab. The V and J genes are TRBV7-2 and TRBJ2-3; either TRBD1 or TRBD2 may fit D (5 bases each). DNA for the CDR3: TGTGCCAGCAGCTTAGTGATGGGGGGCACAGATACGCAGTATTTT. Amino acid sequence: CASSLVMGGTDTQYF.